This is a list of T cell receptor beta chains from one sample in a study of T cells in Graves' hyperthyroidism and ophthalmopathy. TCRdb itself ran the multiplex PCR reads through MiXCR, one entry per CDR3 protein. This table has some 360,000 distinct CDR3 sequences, 18% appearing once. Sequenced sample: blood. Source of these receptors: a woman in her forties with Graves' ophthalmopathy. The CDR3 runs from the conserved cysteine through the conserved F or W. Expanded clones get a size class; other rows say once, few or many, or leave the size out.

>many|TRBV6-5
CASSYTLDSYYGYTF
>many|TRBV20-1
CSARLGGANYGYTF
>.|TRBV28
CASSLLGTLPDGYTF
>.|TRBV6-5
CASRLPGQGRSYEQYF
>many|TRBV7-2
CASSLRPEASYEQYF
>many|TRBV2
CASSEKERVGNTEAFF
>many|TRBV28
CASSPAGTGEGYTF
>many|TRBV27
CASSLSPWLAGDTDTQYF
>many|TRBV20-1
CSARVSGSTNEQYF
>many|TRBV6-2/TRBV6-3
CASRWGTEAFF
>many|TRBV6-9
CASIRGLAVYQETQYF
>many|TRBV7-3
CASSLNWGYEQYF
>many|TRBV20-1
CSAVRGGSYEQYF
>few|TRBV6-2/TRBV6-3
CASSSLGDSTYEQYF
>many|TRBV3-1
CASRHSLDREAGYTF
>many|TRBV12-3/TRBV12-4
CASSPPTVSGNTIYF
>many|TRBV28
CASRGTGGYEQYF
>many|TRBV12-3/TRBV12-4
CASSYQGYGNTIYF
>.|TRBV3-1
CASSQVGGSWYF
>many|TRBV12-3/TRBV12-4
CASSLSRGNQPQHF
>few|TRBV12-3/TRBV12-4
CATRVGETQYF